This T cell receptor beta chain stems from a study of blood T cells in healthy people across ages. CDR1 is MNHEY and CDR2 is SVGAGI in the germline V gene. V lost 0 bases, J lost 3 bases, and 11 bases lay in between. The CDR3 consists of 15 residues. The authors ran a second PCR of about 7 to 12 cycles using a sample-barcoded 5' primer and a J-beta primer mix. TCRdb re-called the 5' RACE reads through MiXCR, storing one row per CDR3 protein. The data contain 1.5 million to 2 million distinct CDR3 sequences, approximately 50% of them singletons. The origin of this receptor is a middle-aged woman in good health. This chain joins TRBV6-5 and TRBJ1-1; D unresolved. What was sequenced was blood. The DNA for the CDR3 is TGTGCCAGCAGTTACTCCCAAGAGGCGGACACTGAAGCTTTCTTT. Residues: CASSYSQEADTEAFF.